What follows describes a single T cell receptor (beta chain). The protocol was immunoSEQ multiplex PCR, while the TCRdb copy is restricted to in-frame clones and leaves out a portion. The repertoire holds about 12,000 clones, with roughly 76% as singletons. The data are from a study of chemoradiotherapy in HPV16-positive cancers. The CDR3 totals 14 residues. V lost 2 bases and J 6 bases, leaving 14 bases between the germline ends. Looked up from germline, CDR1 is SGHRS and CDR2 is YFSETQ. This sequence was found in a human donor with HPV-associated anogenital cancer. Collection of the sample occurred from a patient who underwent chemoradiotherapy. This chain uses TRBV5-1 with TRBJ1-1; D not certain. DNA of the CDR3: TGCGCCAGCAGCTTTGAGCCCACCTCGCCTGAAGCTTTCTTT. It encodes CASSFEPTSPEAFF.